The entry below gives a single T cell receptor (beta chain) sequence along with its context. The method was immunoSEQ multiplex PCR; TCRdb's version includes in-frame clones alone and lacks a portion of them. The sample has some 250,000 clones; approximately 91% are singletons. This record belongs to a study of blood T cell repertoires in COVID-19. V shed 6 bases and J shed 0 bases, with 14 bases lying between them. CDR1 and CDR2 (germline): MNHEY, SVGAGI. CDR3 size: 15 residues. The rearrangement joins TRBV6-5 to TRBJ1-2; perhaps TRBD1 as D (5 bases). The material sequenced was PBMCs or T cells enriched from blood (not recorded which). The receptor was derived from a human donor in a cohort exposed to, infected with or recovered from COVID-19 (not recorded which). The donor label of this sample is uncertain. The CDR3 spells CASRTTALANYGYTF. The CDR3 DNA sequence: TGTGCCAGCAGGACGACAGCCCTAGCTAACTATGGCTACACCTTC.